This TCR beta chain was sequenced in a study of vaccination effects on CD4 cells after COVID-19. Looking at the study overall: Samples that were drawn after vaccination came a median of 72 days after the second dose. Points from the study as a whole: Healthy vaccinees had only 1 of 255 vaccine-induced clones cross-react with common cold coronaviruses.

From germline, CDR1 is MNHEY and CDR2 SVGAGI. Deletions cut 5 bases from V and 5 bases from J, with 16 bases between. CDR3 size: 15 residues. Comment on this clone: No antigen is known for it.

Prior to sequencing, the ViraFEST assay stimulated PBMC with viral peptide pools, which expanded the antigen-specific CD4+ T cells. Once cultured for about 9 days, the cells underwent separation to obtain CD4+ T cells. Two doses of either BNT162b2 or mRNA-1273 were given to each participant. All vaccine recipients tested negative for nucleocapsid antibodies and had never contracted SARS-CoV-2 infection. Replacing half the medium with IL-2 medium was done on days 3 and 7. Data came from immunoSEQ multiplex PCR; TCRdb stores just in-frame clones and leaves some out. The data show around 30,000 clones, roughly four fifths seen once.

The sequenced sample was CD4+ T cells from PBMCs cultured with HCoV-229E spike peptides, obtained after COVID-19 vaccination. The clonotype originates from a human donor who received a COVID-19 vaccine. This chain connects TRBV6-5 to TRBJ1-5; D gene uncertain. CDR3 in amino acids: CASSPSLSTHQPQHF. The CDR3 bases are TGTGCCAGCAGTCCCTCGCTCTCAACCCATCAGCCCCAGCATTTT.